This T cell receptor beta chain comes out of a study of blood T cell repertoires in COVID-19. Across the study: The United States, Italy and Spain were the sources of the acute and convalescent COVID-19 samples.

How the authors handled the data: The authors estimated nucleated cell counts from reference gene primer amplification. Libraries were prepared by immunoSEQ multiplex PCR; TCRdb keeps only in-frame clonotypes and omits some of them. V, J and clone size were drawn from that table, and D and trimming were deduced from the DNA. This sample has around 400,000 clones; nearly 90% occur once, and the top ten carry approximately 1.5%. Cohort assignment relied on participant-reported clinical history. The CDR3 contains 16 residues. Trimming removed 0 bases at V and 4 bases at J, with 16 bases between. Germline V gene data show CDR1 as SGHKS and CDR2 as YYEKEE (reference sequence).

The chain recombines TRBV5-5 with TRBJ1-1; perhaps TRBD1 as D (5 bases). This clonotype was sampled from a woman younger than 35 who had been exposed to COVID-19. The sample taken for sequencing was PBMCs or T cells enriched from blood (not recorded which). This CDR3 is CASSLVNMGLITEAFF. For the CDR3, the DNA is TGTGCCAGCAGCTTGGTTAATATGGGGCTGATCACTGAAGCTTTCTTT. Full variable domain (missing parts from reference TRBV5-5 and TRBJ1-1): DAGVTQSPTHLIKTRGQQVTLRCSPISGHKSVSWYQQVLGQGPQFIFQYYEKEERGRGNFPDRFSARQFPNYSSELNVNALLLGDSALYLCASSLVNMGLITEAFFGQGTRLTVV.